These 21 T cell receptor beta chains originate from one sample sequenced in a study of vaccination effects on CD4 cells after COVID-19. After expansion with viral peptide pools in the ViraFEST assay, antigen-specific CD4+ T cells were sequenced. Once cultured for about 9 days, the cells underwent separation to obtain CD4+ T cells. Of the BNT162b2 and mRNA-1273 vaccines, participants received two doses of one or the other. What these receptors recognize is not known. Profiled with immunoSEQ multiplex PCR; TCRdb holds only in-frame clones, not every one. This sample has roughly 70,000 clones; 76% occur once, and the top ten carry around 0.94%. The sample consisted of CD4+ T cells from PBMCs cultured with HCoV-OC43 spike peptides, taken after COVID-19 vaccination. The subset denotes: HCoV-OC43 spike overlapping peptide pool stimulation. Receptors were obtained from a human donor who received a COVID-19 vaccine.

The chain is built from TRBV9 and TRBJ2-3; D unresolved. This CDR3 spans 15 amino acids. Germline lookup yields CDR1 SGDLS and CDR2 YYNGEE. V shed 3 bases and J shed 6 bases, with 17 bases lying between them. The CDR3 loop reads CASSEGKGVGDTQYF. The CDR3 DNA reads TGTGCCAGCAGCGAGGGAAAAGGAGTGGGGGATACGCAGTATTTT.

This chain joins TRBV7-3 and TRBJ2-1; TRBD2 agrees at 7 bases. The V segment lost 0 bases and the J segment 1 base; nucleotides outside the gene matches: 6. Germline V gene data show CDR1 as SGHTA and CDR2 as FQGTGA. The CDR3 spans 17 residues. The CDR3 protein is CASSLTRGDPSYNEQFF. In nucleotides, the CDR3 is TGTGCCAGCAGCTTAACACGGGGGGACCCTTCCTACAATGAGCAGTTCTTC.

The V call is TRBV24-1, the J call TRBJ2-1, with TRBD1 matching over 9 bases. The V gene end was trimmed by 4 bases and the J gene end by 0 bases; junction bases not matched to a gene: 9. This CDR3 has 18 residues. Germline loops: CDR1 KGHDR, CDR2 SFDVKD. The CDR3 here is CATSDPAQGAASYNEQFF. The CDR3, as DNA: TGTGCCACCAGTGACCCAGCACAGGGGGCGGCCTCCTACAATGAGCAGTTCTTC.

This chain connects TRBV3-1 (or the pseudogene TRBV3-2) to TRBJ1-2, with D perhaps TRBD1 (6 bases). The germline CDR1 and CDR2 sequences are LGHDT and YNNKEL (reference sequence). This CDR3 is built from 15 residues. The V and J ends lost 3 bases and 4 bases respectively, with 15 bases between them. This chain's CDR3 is CASSHGTRQGYGYTF. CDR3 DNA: TGTGCCAGCAGCCATGGGACACGCCAGGGCTATGGCTACACCTTC.

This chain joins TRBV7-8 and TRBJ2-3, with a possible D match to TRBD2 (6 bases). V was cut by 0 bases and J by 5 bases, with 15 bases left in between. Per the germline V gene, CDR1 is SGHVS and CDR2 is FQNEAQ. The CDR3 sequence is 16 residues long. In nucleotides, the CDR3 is TGTGCCAGCAGCTTAGCGCGGGGCGAGGGGATAGATACGCAGTATTTT. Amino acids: CASSLARGEGIDTQYF.

The CDR3 spells CASSPHSGGAPDTQYF. CDR3 bases: TGTGCCAGCAGTCCACATAGCGGGGGGGCGCCAGATACGCAGTATTTT. This chain links TRBV6-2 or TRBV6-3 with TRBJ2-3; the match to TRBD2 covers 11 bases. CDR3 size: 16 residues. V gave up 5 bases and J gave up 4 bases; unmatched junction bases: 8. CDR1 is MNHEY, CDR2 SVGEGT, per germline.

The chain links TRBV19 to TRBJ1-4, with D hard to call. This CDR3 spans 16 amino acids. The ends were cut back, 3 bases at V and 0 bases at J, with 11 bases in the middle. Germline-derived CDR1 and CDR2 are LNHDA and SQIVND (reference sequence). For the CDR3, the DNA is TGTGCCAGTAGTATTGGGAGGCCTTCAACTAATGAAAAACTGTTTTTT. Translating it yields CASSIGRPSTNEKLFF.

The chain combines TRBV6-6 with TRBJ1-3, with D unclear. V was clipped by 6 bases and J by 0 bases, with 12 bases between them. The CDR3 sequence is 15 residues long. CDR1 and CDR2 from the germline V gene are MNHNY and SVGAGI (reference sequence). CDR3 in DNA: TGTGCCAGCAGCCCAAGATCGAGCTCTGGAAACACCATATATTTT. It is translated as CASSPRSSSGNTIYF.

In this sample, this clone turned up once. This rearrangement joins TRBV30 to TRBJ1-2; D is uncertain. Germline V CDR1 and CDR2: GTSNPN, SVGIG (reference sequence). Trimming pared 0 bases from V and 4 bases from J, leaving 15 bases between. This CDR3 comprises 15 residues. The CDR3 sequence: CAWSVPKGVTYGYTF. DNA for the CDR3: TGTGCCTGGAGTGTCCCTAAGGGAGTTACCTATGGCTACACCTTC.

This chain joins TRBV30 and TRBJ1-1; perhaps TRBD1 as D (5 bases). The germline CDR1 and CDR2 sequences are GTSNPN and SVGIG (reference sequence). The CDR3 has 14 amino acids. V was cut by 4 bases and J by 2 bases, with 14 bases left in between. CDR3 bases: TGTGCCTGGACTCTGACAGTATCCAACACTGAAGCTTTCTTT. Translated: CAWTLTVSNTEAFF.

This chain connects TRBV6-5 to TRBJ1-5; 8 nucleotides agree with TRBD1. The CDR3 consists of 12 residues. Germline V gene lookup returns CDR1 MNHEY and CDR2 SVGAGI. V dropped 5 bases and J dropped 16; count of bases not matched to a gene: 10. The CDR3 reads CASSPGTGVHHF. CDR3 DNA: TGTGCCAGCAGTCCTGGGACAGGAGTTCACCATTTT.

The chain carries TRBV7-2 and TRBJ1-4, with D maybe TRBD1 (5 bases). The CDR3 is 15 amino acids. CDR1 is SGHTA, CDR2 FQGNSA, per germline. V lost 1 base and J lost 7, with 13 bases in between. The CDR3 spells CASSLGGGGGEKLFF. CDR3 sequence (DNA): TGTGCCAGCAGCTTAGGGGGCGGAGGAGGTGAAAAACTGTTTTTT.

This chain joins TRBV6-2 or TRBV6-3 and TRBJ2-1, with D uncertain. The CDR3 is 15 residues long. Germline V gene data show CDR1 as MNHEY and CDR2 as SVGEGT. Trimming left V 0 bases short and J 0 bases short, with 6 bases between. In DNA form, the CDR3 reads TGTGCCAGCAGTTACTCGAATCCCTCCTACAATGAGCAGTTCTTC. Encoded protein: CASSYSNPSYNEQFF.

CDR3 sequence reads: CASSLRSNQPQHF. For the CDR3, the DNA is TGTGCCAGCAGCTTACGGAGCAATCAGCCCCAGCATTTT. The J gene is TRBJ1-5, the V gene TRBV7-2; no clear D gene. From germline, CDR1 is SGHTA and CDR2 FQGNSA. The CDR3 runs to 13 residues. The V end lost 2 bases, the J end lost 1 base, and 3 bases lay between the germline ends.

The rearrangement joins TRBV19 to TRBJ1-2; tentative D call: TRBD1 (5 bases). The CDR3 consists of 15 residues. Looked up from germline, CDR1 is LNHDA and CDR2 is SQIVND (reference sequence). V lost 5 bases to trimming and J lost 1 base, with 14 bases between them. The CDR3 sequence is CASSAAGTVNYGYTF. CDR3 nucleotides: TGTGCCAGTAGTGCGGCCGGGACCGTTAACTATGGCTACACCTTC. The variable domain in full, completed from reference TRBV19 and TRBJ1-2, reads DGGITQSPKYLFRKEGQNVTLSCEQNLNHDAMYWYRQDPGQGLRLIYYSQIVNDFQKGDIAEGYSVSREKKESFPLTVTSAQKNPTAFYLCASSAAGTVNYGYTFGSGTRLTVV.

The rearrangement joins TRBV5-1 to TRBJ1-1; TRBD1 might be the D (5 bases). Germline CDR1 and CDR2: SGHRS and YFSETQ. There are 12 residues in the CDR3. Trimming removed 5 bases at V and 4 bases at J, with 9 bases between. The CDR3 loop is CASSLGATEAFF. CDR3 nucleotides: TGCGCCAGCAGTCTTGGGGCCACTGAAGCTTTCTTT.

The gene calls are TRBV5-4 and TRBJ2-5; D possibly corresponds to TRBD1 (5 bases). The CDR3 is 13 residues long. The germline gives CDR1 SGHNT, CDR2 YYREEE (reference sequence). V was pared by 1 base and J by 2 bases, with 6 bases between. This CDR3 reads CASSLKGQETQYF. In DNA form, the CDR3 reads TGTGCCAGCAGCTTGAAGGGGCAAGAGACCCAGTACTTC.

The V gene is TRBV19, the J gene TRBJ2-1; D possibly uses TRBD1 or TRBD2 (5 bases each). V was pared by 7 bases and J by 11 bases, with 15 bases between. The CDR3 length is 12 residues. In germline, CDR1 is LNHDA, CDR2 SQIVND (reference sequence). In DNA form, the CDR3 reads TGTGCCAGTATTCCGAGGGGCGGACAGCAGTTCTTC. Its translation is CASIPRGGQQFF.

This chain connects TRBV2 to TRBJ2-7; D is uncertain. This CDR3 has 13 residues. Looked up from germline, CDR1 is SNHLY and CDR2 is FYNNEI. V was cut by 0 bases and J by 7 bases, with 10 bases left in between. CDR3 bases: TGTGCCAGCAGTGAAGCGGGGTTAGGGGAGCAGTACGTC. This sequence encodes CASSEAGLGEQYV.

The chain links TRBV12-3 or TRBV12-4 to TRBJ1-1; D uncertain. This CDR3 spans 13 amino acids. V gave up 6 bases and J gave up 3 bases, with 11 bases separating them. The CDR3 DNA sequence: TGTGCCAGCAGCCTAAGAAGGTACACTGAAGCTTTCTTT. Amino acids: CASSLRRYTEAFF.

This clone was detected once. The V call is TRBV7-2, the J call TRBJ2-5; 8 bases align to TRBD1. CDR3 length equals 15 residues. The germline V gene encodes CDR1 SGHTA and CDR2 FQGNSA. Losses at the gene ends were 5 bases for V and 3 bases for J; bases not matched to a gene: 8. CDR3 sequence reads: CASSGQGQVEETQYF. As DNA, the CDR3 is TGTGCCAGCAGCGGACAGGGACAGGTCGAAGAGACCCAGTACTTC. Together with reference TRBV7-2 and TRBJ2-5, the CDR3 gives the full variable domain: GAGVSQSPSNKVTEKGKDVELRCDPISGHTALYWYRQSLGQGLEFLIYFQGNSAPDKSGLPSDRFSAERTGGSVSTLTIQRTQQEDSAVYLCASSGQGQVEETQYFGPGTRLLVL.